This is a list of T cell receptor beta chains from one sample in a study of Ad26.COV2.S vaccination and SARS-CoV-2 variants. Produced via immunoSEQ multiplex PCR; TCRdb's table is partial and in-frame only. The data hold 350,000 to 500,000 clones, with 90% observed a single time. The source was peripheral blood, collected in a trial of Ad26.COV2.S vaccine versus placebo. These receptors all stem from a person aged 18 to 65 who received the Ad26.COV2.S COVID-19 vaccine or a placebo. The CDR3 runs from the conserved cysteine through the conserved F or W. A D gene is named only where the DNA matches it firmly. Rows may omit the clone size; those that give it use once, few, many or a size class.

J gene: TRBJ1-2
D gene: -
clone size: -
V gene: TRBV28
CDR3 DNA: TGTGCCAGCAGCTCAGGGGACTATGGCTACACCTTC
CDR3 protein: CASSSGDYGYTF

J gene: TRBJ2-1
D gene: TRBD1
clone size: -
V gene: TRBV29-1
CDR3 DNA: TGCAGCGCCGAAGGGGACAGGGGGGACAATGAGCAGTTCTTC
CDR3 protein: CSAEGDRGDNEQFF

J gene: TRBJ1-4
D gene: -
clone size: -
V gene: TRBV10-3
CDR3 DNA: TGTGCCATCAGTGGGCTGGGTGAAAAACTGTTTTTT
CDR3 protein: CAISGLGEKLFF

J gene: TRBJ2-3
D gene: TRBD2
clone size: once
V gene: TRBV28
CDR3 DNA: TGTGCCTCCGGGACTAGCGGTACAGATACGCAGTATTTT
CDR3 protein: CASGTSGTDTQYF

J gene: TRBJ2-7
D gene: -
clone size: -
V gene: TRBV7-8
CDR3 DNA: TGTGCCAGCAGCTTGGCGCAGTCCTACGAGCAGTACTTC
CDR3 protein: CASSLAQSYEQYF

J gene: TRBJ2-4
D gene: -
clone size: -
V gene: TRBV11-3
CDR3 DNA: TGTGCCAGCAGCTTAGTGGGGGCGCGTAGAGCCAAAAACATTCAGTACTTC
CDR3 protein: CASSLVGARRAKNIQYF

J gene: TRBJ2-5
D gene: TRBD2
clone size: -
V gene: TRBV25-1
CDR3 DNA: TGTGCCAGCAGTGAAGGAGCGGGGTCGGTAGAGACCCAGTACTTC
CDR3 protein: CASSEGAGSVETQYF

J gene: TRBJ2-6
D gene: -
clone size: -
V gene: TRBV7-2
CDR3 DNA: TGTGCCAGCAGCTCGGGGACTGAGGCATTCTCTGGGGCCAACGTCCTGACTTTC
CDR3 protein: CASSSGTEAFSGANVLTF

J gene: TRBJ1-5
D gene: TRBD1
clone size: -
V gene: TRBV27
CDR3 DNA: TGTGCCAGCAGTTGGACAGGCCTAAATCAGCCCCAGCATTTT
CDR3 protein: CASSWTGLNQPQHF

J gene: TRBJ2-5
D gene: -
clone size: -
V gene: TRBV7-9
CDR3 DNA: TGTGCCAGCAGCCTTGGCCGGGACGCAAGAGAGACCCAGTACTTC
CDR3 protein: CASSLGRDARETQYF

J gene: TRBJ2-1
D gene: -
clone size: -
V gene: TRBV25-1
CDR3 DNA: TGTGCCAGCAGTGGGAGTCATTCGGTAGCGAGTAGTGAGCAGTTCTTC
CDR3 protein: CASSGSHSVASSEQFF

J gene: TRBJ2-7
D gene: -
clone size: -
V gene: TRBV6-2/TRBV6-3
CDR3 DNA: TGTGCCAGCACCCCCCCCGGGGTCGAACGATACGAGCAGTACTTC
CDR3 protein: CASTPPGVERYEQYF

J gene: TRBJ2-5
D gene: TRBD1
clone size: -
V gene: TRBV7-9
CDR3 DNA: TGTGCCAGCAGCTCAAAACTGGACAGGGGCGGAGAGACCCAGTACTTC
CDR3 protein: CASSSKLDRGGETQYF

J gene: TRBJ2-1
D gene: TRBD2
clone size: -
V gene: TRBV24-1
CDR3 DNA: TGTGCCACCTCCGGGACTAGCGGGAGCTATGAGCAGTTCTTC
CDR3 protein: CATSGTSGSYEQFF

J gene: TRBJ2-7
D gene: -
clone size: -
V gene: TRBV3-1/TRBV3-2
CDR3 DNA: TGTGCCAGCAGCCAAGGCGGGTCTATCTATTTC
CDR3 protein: CASSQGGSIYF

J gene: TRBJ2-1
D gene: TRBD1
clone size: -
V gene: TRBV30
CDR3 DNA: TGTGCCTGGAACGGACAGGGGAACGGCAATGAGCAGTTCTTC
CDR3 protein: CAWNGQGNGNEQFF

J gene: TRBJ2-1
D gene: -
clone size: -
V gene: TRBV7-9
CDR3 DNA: TGTGCCAGCAGCCCGATACGGGGATTTGGGGAGAGCTCCTACAATGAGCAGTTCTTC
CDR3 protein: CASSPIRGFGESSYNEQFF

J gene: TRBJ1-1
D gene: -
clone size: -
V gene: TRBV4-1
CDR3 DNA: TGCGCCAGCAGCCAAGCAGTTGGTGGACAGCAGAATGGCGCTGAAGCTTTCTTT
CDR3 protein: CASSQAVGGQQNGAEAFF

J gene: TRBJ2-7
D gene: TRBD2
clone size: once
V gene: TRBV6-6
CDR3 DNA: TGTGCCAGCAGTTCTGTCGGGACTAGCGGGAGCGAGCAGTACTTC
CDR3 protein: CASSSVGTSGSEQYF

J gene: TRBJ1-6
D gene: -
clone size: -
V gene: TRBV19
CDR3 DNA: TGTGCCAGTAGTATAGGGGGGTATAATTCACCCCTCCACTTT
CDR3 protein: CASSIGGYNSPLHF

J gene: TRBJ1-1
D gene: -
clone size: -
V gene: TRBV5-1
CDR3 DNA: TGCGCCAGCAGCTTAGGACTGCTGAACACTGAAGCTTTCTTT
CDR3 protein: CASSLGLLNTEAFF

J gene: TRBJ2-4
D gene: -
clone size: -
V gene: TRBV5-6
CDR3 DNA: TGTGCCAGCAGCTTGGTCGGTTCCATCGGCAAAAACATTCAGTACTTC
CDR3 protein: CASSLVGSIGKNIQYF

J gene: TRBJ2-2
D gene: -
clone size: -
V gene: TRBV6-6
CDR3 DNA: TGTGCCAGCAGTTCTGTGGCGAACACCGGGGAGCTGTTTTTT
CDR3 protein: CASSSVANTGELFF

J gene: TRBJ1-4
D gene: -
clone size: -
V gene: TRBV5-1
CDR3 DNA: TGCGCCAGCAGCATTACCGGGACACCGGCAACTAATGAAAAACTGTTTTTT
CDR3 protein: CASSITGTPATNEKLFF

J gene: TRBJ2-7
D gene: -
clone size: -
V gene: TRBV19
CDR3 DNA: TGTGCCAGTAGTCCCTCGACGGTGAACGAGCAGTACTTC
CDR3 protein: CASSPSTVNEQYF

J gene: TRBJ1-5
D gene: -
clone size: -
V gene: TRBV6-5
CDR3 DNA: TGTGCCAGTAGCCCCACTTATAGCAATCAGCCCCAGCATTTT
CDR3 protein: CASSPTYSNQPQHF

J gene: TRBJ1-2
D gene: -
clone size: -
V gene: TRBV6-1
CDR3 DNA: TGTGCCAGCAGTGAGGGTGGCTTGTGGGGCTACACCTTC
CDR3 protein: CASSEGGLWGYTF

J gene: TRBJ2-5
D gene: -
clone size: -
V gene: TRBV28
CDR3 DNA: TGTGCCAGCAGTTTAGGGGGCAGGGAGACCCAGTACTTC
CDR3 protein: CASSLGGRETQYF

J gene: TRBJ1-2
D gene: -
clone size: -
V gene: TRBV12-2
CDR3 DNA: TGTGCAAGTCGCTCACGGGACAGGGGGGCATATGGCTACACCTTC
CDR3 protein: CASRSRDRGAYGYTF

J gene: TRBJ2-2
D gene: TRBD1
clone size: -
V gene: TRBV5-4
CDR3 DNA: TGTGCCAGCAGCTTAGGGACAGGATTACAAACCGGGGAGCTGTTTTTT
CDR3 protein: CASSLGTGLQTGELFF

J gene: TRBJ1-1
D gene: TRBD1
clone size: -
V gene: TRBV6-5
CDR3 DNA: TGTGCCACCATGGACAGGGTCAATGAAGCTTTCTTT
CDR3 protein: CATMDRVNEAFF

J gene: TRBJ2-2
D gene: -
clone size: -
V gene: TRBV3-1/TRBV3-2
CDR3 DNA: TGTGCCAGCAGCCAAGGGGACCAGGGCGGGCTGTTTTTT
CDR3 protein: CASSQGDQGGLFF

J gene: TRBJ1-5
D gene: -
clone size: once
V gene: TRBV27
CDR3 DNA: TGTGCCAGCAGTTTATCGCCGGACCCTAATAGCAATCAGCCCCAGCATTTT
CDR3 protein: CASSLSPDPNSNQPQHF

J gene: TRBJ2-1
D gene: -
clone size: -
V gene: TRBV6-4
CDR3 DNA: TGTGCCAGCAGCGCGGGGTACAATGAGCAGTTCTTC
CDR3 protein: CASSAGYNEQFF

J gene: TRBJ2-7
D gene: TRBD2
clone size: once
V gene: TRBV29-1
CDR3 DNA: TGCAGCGTTGAAGTGGGGACTAGCGGCCTAGGCGAGCAGTACTTC
CDR3 protein: CSVEVGTSGLGEQYF

J gene: TRBJ1-5
D gene: -
clone size: -
V gene: TRBV19
CDR3 DNA: TGTGCCAGTAGTATCCAGGCGGACGATCAGCCCCAGCATTTT
CDR3 protein: CASSIQADDQPQHF

J gene: TRBJ1-4
D gene: TRBD1
clone size: -
V gene: TRBV28
CDR3 DNA: TGTGCCAGCAGTTTAGTACAGGGGGTTGCAACTAATGAAAAACTGTTTTTT
CDR3 protein: CASSLVQGVATNEKLFF

J gene: TRBJ2-1
D gene: -
clone size: -
V gene: TRBV7-9
CDR3 DNA: TGTGCCAGCAGCTGGGCTTCGGACTTCCACAATGAGCAGTTCTTC
CDR3 protein: CASSWASDFHNEQFF

J gene: TRBJ2-7
D gene: TRBD1
clone size: -
V gene: TRBV9
CDR3 DNA: TGTGCCAGTGGACAGGGGGCCTACGAGCAGTACTTC
CDR3 protein: CASGQGAYEQYF

J gene: TRBJ2-5
D gene: TRBD2
clone size: -
V gene: TRBV5-1
CDR3 DNA: TGCGCCAGCAGCCCTGGACTAGCGGGAGTAGACAGAGAGACCCAGTACTTC
CDR3 protein: CASSPGLAGVDRETQYF

J gene: TRBJ2-1
D gene: TRBD2
clone size: once
V gene: TRBV10-3
CDR3 DNA: TGTGCCATCAGTGAGTCACCGACTAGCGGGAGGCCAATTAACAATGAGCAGTTCTTC
CDR3 protein: CAISESPTSGRPINNEQFF

J gene: TRBJ2-7
D gene: -
clone size: -
V gene: TRBV7-2
CDR3 DNA: TGTGCCAGCAGCTTAGAACCCAGCGGCGTCTACGAGCAGTACTTC
CDR3 protein: CASSLEPSGVYEQYF

J gene: TRBJ2-1
D gene: -
clone size: -
V gene: TRBV6-1
CDR3 DNA: TGTGCCAGCAGTGAAGGGTACAATGAGCAGTTCTTC
CDR3 protein: CASSEGYNEQFF

J gene: TRBJ2-7
D gene: -
clone size: -
V gene: TRBV5-6
CDR3 DNA: TGTGCCAGCAGCTTGGCCCGATCCAGGGCCTACGAGCAGTACTTC
CDR3 protein: CASSLARSRAYEQYF

J gene: TRBJ2-1
D gene: -
clone size: -
V gene: TRBV7-3
CDR3 DNA: TGTGCCAGCAGCCCCGGGACATTATCCTACAATGAGCAGTTCTTC
CDR3 protein: CASSPGTLSYNEQFF

J gene: TRBJ2-3
D gene: -
clone size: -
V gene: TRBV15
CDR3 DNA: TGTGCCACCAGCTTCCGAATTTCCGCAGATACGCAGTATTTT
CDR3 protein: CATSFRISADTQYF

J gene: TRBJ2-2
D gene: -
clone size: once
V gene: TRBV12-3/TRBV12-4
CDR3 DNA: TGTGCCAGCACCTCGGGTGACACCGGGGAGCTGTTTTTT
CDR3 protein: CASTSGDTGELFF

J gene: TRBJ1-4
D gene: -
clone size: -
V gene: TRBV18
CDR3 DNA: TGTGCCAGCTCACCAGCGGGCGACGGGCCTGAAAAACTGTTTTTT
CDR3 protein: CASSPAGDGPEKLFF

J gene: TRBJ1-1
D gene: -
clone size: -
V gene: TRBV6-2/TRBV6-3
CDR3 DNA: TGTGCCAGCAGTACCTTACGTTGGATGAACACTGAAGCTTTCTTT
CDR3 protein: CASSTLRWMNTEAFF

J gene: TRBJ2-3
D gene: TRBD2
clone size: -
V gene: TRBV29-1
CDR3 DNA: TGCAGCGCGAAGCTAGCGGGATCTAGTTCAGATACGCAGTATTTT
CDR3 protein: CSAKLAGSSSDTQYF

J gene: TRBJ1-1
D gene: -
clone size: -
V gene: TRBV18
CDR3 DNA: TGTGCCAGCTCACCCCTCCCAGGGAGGGACACTGAAGCTTTCTTT
CDR3 protein: CASSPLPGRDTEAFF